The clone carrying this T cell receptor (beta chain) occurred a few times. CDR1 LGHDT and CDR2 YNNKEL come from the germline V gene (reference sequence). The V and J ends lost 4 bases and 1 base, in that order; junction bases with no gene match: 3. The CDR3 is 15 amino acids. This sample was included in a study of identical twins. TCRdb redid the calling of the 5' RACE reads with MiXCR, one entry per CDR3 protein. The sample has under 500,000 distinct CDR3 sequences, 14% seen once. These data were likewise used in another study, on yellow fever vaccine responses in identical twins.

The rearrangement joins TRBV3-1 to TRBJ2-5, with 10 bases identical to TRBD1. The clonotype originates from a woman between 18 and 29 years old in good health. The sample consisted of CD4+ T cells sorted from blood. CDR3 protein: CASSPTGGSQETQYF. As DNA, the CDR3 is TGTGCCAGCAGCCCGACAGGGGGCTCCCAAGAGACCCAGTACTTC.